One sample yielded the 27 T cell receptor beta chains listed below, sequenced in a study of blood T cell repertoires in COVID-19. Profiled with immunoSEQ multiplex PCR; TCRdb holds only in-frame clones, not every one. This table holds about 49,000 clones, around 90% found once. Sequencing was carried out using peripheral blood. The source is an elderly man with acute or convalescent COVID-19.

The chain uses TRBV5-4 and TRBJ2-2; 9 bases align to TRBD2. The germline V gene encodes CDR1 SGHNT and CDR2 YYREEE (reference sequence). The CDR3 totals 18 residues. V gave up 2 bases and J gave up 3 bases; unmatched junction bases: 11. In nucleotides, the CDR3 is TGTGCCAGCAGCTTCCTTCCCTTCTCTAGCGGGGACACCGGGGAGCTGTTTTTT. Amino acid sequence: CASSFLPFSSGDTGELFF.

The rearrangement uses TRBV7-8 and TRBJ2-2; TRBD1 is a possible D gene (6 bases). The CDR3 is 14 amino acids. CDR1 and CDR2 (germline): SGHVS, FQNEAQ. Trimming cost V 6 bases and J 3 bases, with 11 bases left between them. Here the CDR3 reads CASRAYRDTGELFF. The DNA for the CDR3 is TGTGCCAGCAGAGCGTACAGGGACACCGGGGAGCTGTTTTTT.

This clone occurred once. The chain uses TRBV6-1 and TRBJ1-4; possibly TRBD1 for D (6 bases). This CDR3 has 15 residues. Germline-derived CDR1 and CDR2 are MNHNS and SASEGT. V lost 0 bases and J lost 8, with 13 bases in between. The CDR3 loop is CASSEAGGPWEKLFF. The CDR3 DNA reads as TGTGCCAGCAGTGAAGCAGGGGGTCCTTGGGAAAAACTGTTTTTT.

This clone was counted only a few times. V usage is TRBV7-8 and J usage is TRBJ2-7; D is unclear. The CDR3 sequence is 12 residues long. Germline CDR1 reads SGHVS; CDR2 reads FQNEAQ. The V and J ends lost 0 bases and 6 bases respectively, with 6 bases between them. The CDR3 protein is CASSLAGREQYF. DNA of the CDR3: TGTGCCAGCAGCTTAGCTGGCCGCGAGCAGTACTTC.

The chain has TRBV11-2 and TRBJ2-4; D is perhaps TRBD1 (6 bases). This CDR3 comprises 15 residues. Germline values: CDR1 SGHAT, CDR2 FQNNGV. Trimming shortened V by 3 bases and J by 0 bases, and 9 bases separated the two germline ends. The CDR3 DNA reads as TGTGCCAGCAGCTTGGACAGATTAGCCAAAAACATTCAGTACTTC. This encodes CASSLDRLAKNIQYF. Full variable domain (remainder filled in from reference TRBV11-2 and TRBJ2-4): EAGVAQSPRYKIIEKRQSVAFWCNPISGHATLYWYQQILGQGPKLLIQFQNNGVVDDSQLPKDRFSAERLKGVDSTLKIQPAKLEDSAVYLCASSLDRLAKNIQYFGAGTRLSVL.

A word on this clone: A junction boundary mismatches the germline segment, possibly from a read error. The chain carries TRBV6-5 and TRBJ1-2; maybe TRBD1 (5 bases). From germline, CDR1 is MNHEY and CDR2 SVGAGI. CDR3 length: 14 residues. As DNA, the CDR3 is TGTGCCAGCAGTGACTCAGGGAGAGACTATGGCTACACCTTC. It translates to CASSDSGRDYGYTF.

This clone came up once. The gene calls are TRBV19 and TRBJ1-2, with 7 bases that match TRBD1. CDR3 length: 15 amino acids. V lost 6 bases and J lost 3; bases outside the gene matches: 10. CDR1 and CDR2 (germline): LNHDA, SQIVND (reference sequence). The CDR3 DNA follows: TGTGCCAGTAGGGAACAGGGGAGAGGCGACTATGGCTACACCTTC. It yields the protein CASREQGRGDYGYTF.

The chain uses TRBV5-5 and TRBJ1-2; 9 nucleotides match TRBD1. J lost 3 bases, V lost 5 bases, and 11 bases had no gene match. Looked up from germline, CDR1 is SGHKS and CDR2 is YYEKEE (reference sequence). CDR3 size: 16 residues. CDR3 sequence: CASRIEVGQGHYGYTF. Here the CDR3 DNA reads TGTGCCAGCAGAATCGAAGTGGGACAGGGACACTATGGCTACACCTTC.

The chain links TRBV4-2 to TRBJ1-2; 8 nucleotides agree with TRBD1. Trimming at V came to 0 bases and at J to 8 bases, leaving 5 bases not matched to a gene. The CDR3 sequence is 14 residues long. Per germline, CDR1 LGHNA and CDR2 YNFKEQ. DNA for the CDR3: TGTGCCAGCAGCCAAGAGACCAGGGGGCACGGCTACACCTTC. It encodes CASSQETRGHGYTF.

The V call is TRBV4-2, the J call TRBJ2-3, with 10 bases lining up with TRBD2. V shed 4 bases, J shed 1 base, and the junction held 5 bases outside the gene matches. From germline, CDR1 is LGHNA and CDR2 YNFKEQ. The CDR3 spans 16 residues. This CDR3 is CASSPLAGGRTDTQYF. The CDR3 nucleotides are TGTGCCAGCAGCCCGTTAGCGGGGGGTCGCACAGATACGCAGTATTTT.

V and J are TRBV24-1 and TRBJ2-2; D not certain. The length of the CDR3 is 16 residues. V lost 4 bases, J lost 0 bases, and 11 bases lay in between. Germline V gives CDR1 KGHDR, CDR2 SFDVKD. The CDR3 sequence is CATSDPSYANTGELFF. CDR3 sequence (DNA): TGTGCCACCAGTGACCCCTCCTACGCGAACACCGGGGAGCTGTTTTTT.

This chain links TRBV9 with TRBJ1-5; the D is unclear. Between the trimmed V and J ends, which lost 4 bases and 0 bases, there was a span of 5 bases. The CDR3 extends over 13 amino acids. Germline values: CDR1 SGDLS, CDR2 YYNGEE. The CDR3 DNA reads as TGTGCCAGCAGCCTTTATAGCAATCAGCCCCAGCATTTT. Protein sequence: CASSLYSNQPQHF.

The rearrangement joins TRBV4-1 to TRBJ2-1, with D possibly being TRBD1 (6 bases). Trimming pared 1 base from V and 0 bases from J, leaving 7 bases between. Germline CDR1 MGHRA, CDR2 YSYEKL. This CDR3 has 15 residues. This CDR3 is CASSQGQVSYNEQFF. CDR3 DNA sequence: TGCGCCAGCAGCCAAGGACAGGTCTCCTACAATGAGCAGTTCTTC.

This sequence joins TRBV7-8 and TRBJ1-5; 7 positions match TRBD1. V was clipped by 3 bases and J by 7 bases; unmatched bases: 6. Germline loops: CDR1 SGHVS, CDR2 FQNEAQ. The CDR3 sequence is 14 residues long. CDR3 coding DNA: TGTGCCAGCAGCTTTGAAAGGGGGCAACAGCCCCAGCATTTT. Its translation: CASSFERGQQPQHF.

This clone appeared a few times. This chain uses TRBV7-9 with TRBJ1-1; TRBD1 matches 7 bases. This CDR3 contains 14 residues. The V gene's germline CDR1 is SEHNR and CDR2 FQNEAQ (reference sequence). Trimming cost V 3 bases and J 4 bases; bases outside gene matches: 5. CDR3 sequence: CASSFPRDSTEAFF. CDR3 DNA: TGTGCCAGCAGCTTCCCCCGGGACAGCACTGAAGCTTTCTTT.

The chain employs TRBV5-1 and TRBJ1-6, with D possibly matching TRBD1 (5 bases). This CDR3 contains 14 residues. Germline lookup yields CDR1 SGHRS and CDR2 YFSETQ. V dropped 4 bases and J dropped 8 bases, with 13 bases sitting between them. This chain's CDR3 is CASSKGLIDSPLHF. CDR3 bases: TGCGCCAGCAGCAAGGGGCTGATTGATTCACCCCTCCACTTT.

The V call is TRBV28, the J call TRBJ1-2; perhaps TRBD1 as D (6 bases). Trimming shortened V by 6 bases and J by 1 base, and 15 bases separated the two germline ends. Germline CDR1 MDHEN, CDR2 SYDVKM. The CDR3 runs 15 residues. CDR3 sequence reads: CASSELNRVNYGYTF. Here the CDR3 DNA reads TGTGCCAGCAGCGAGTTAAACAGGGTTAACTATGGCTACACCTTC.

The rearrangement joins TRBV5-4 to TRBJ2-6, with 9 bases that match TRBD1. This CDR3 contains 18 residues. Trimming cost V 2 bases and J 0 bases; bases outside gene matches: 6. CDR1 and CDR2 (germline): SGHNT, YYREEE (reference sequence). CDR3 region: CASSFSGTGFSGANVLTF. The CDR3, as DNA: TGTGCCAGCAGCTTCTCCGGGACAGGGTTCTCTGGGGCCAACGTCCTGACTTTC. Combining the CDR3 with reference TRBV5-4 and TRBJ2-6 gives the whole variable domain ETGVTQSPTHLIKTRGQQVTLRCSSQSGHNTVSWYQQALGQGPQFIFQYYREEENGRGNFPPRFSGLQFPNYSSELNVNALELDDSALYLCASSFSGTGFSGANVLTFGAGSRLTVL.

This clone was counted between two and nine times. The chain has TRBV7-8 and TRBJ1-6; TRBD1 agrees at 8 bases. Germline loops: CDR1 SGHVS, CDR2 FQNEAQ. V was pared by 5 bases and J by 8 bases, with 8 bases of the junction left unmatched. The CDR3 loop spans 15 amino acids. For the CDR3, the DNA is TGTGCCAGCAGCCCCAAGGACAGGGATTATTCACCCCTCCACTTT. It specifies CASSPKDRDYSPLHF.

The rearrangement joins TRBV18 to TRBJ2-5, with unresolved D. The V end was cut by 3 bases, the J end by 5 bases, with 13 bases between. The CDR3 sequence is 14 residues long. Per the germline V gene, CDR1 is KGHSH and CDR2 is LQKENI. CDR3 nucleotides: TGTGCCAGCTCACCGCAGACTCCGGCGGAGACCCAGTACTTC. This gives the protein CASSPQTPAETQYF. Together with reference TRBV18 and TRBJ2-5, the CDR3 gives the full variable domain: NAGVMQNPRHLVRRRGQEARLRCSPMKGHSHVYWYRQLPEEGLKFMVYLQKENIIDESGMPKERFSAEFPKEGPSILRIQQVVRGDSAAYFCASSPQTPAETQYFGPGTRLLVL.

CDR3 in DNA: TGTGCCAGCAGCACATCCTCGGGGGGGGCCCCTAATGAGCAGTTCTTC. This gives the protein CASSTSSGGAPNEQFF. V is TRBV7-2 and J is TRBJ2-1, with 8 positions matching TRBD2. The germline gives CDR1 SGHTA, CDR2 FQGNSA. Germline trimming cut 5 bases from V and 7 bases from J; bases unmatched to any gene: 13. The CDR3 loop spans 16 amino acids.

The chain carries TRBV19 and TRBJ2-1; 9 bases agree with TRBD1. Germline V gene lookup returns CDR1 LNHDA and CDR2 SQIVND (reference sequence). The J segment lost 10 bases and the V segment lost 6 bases, leaving 7 bases of the junction unmatched. The CDR3 has 13 amino acids. CDR3 in DNA: TGTGCCAGTAGCCAAGGACAGGGGATGGAGCAGTTCTTC. It codes for CASSQGQGMEQFF.

The J gene is TRBJ1-6, the V gene TRBV6-6, with 12 bases identical to TRBD1. The germline gives CDR1 MNHNY, CDR2 SVGAGI (reference sequence). This CDR3 is 16 amino acids long. V shed 6 bases and J 7 bases; nucleotides not matched to a gene: 7. The CDR3 is CASSTGQGARNSPLHF. The CDR3 nucleotides are TGTGCCAGCAGCACGGGACAGGGGGCGCGGAATTCACCCCTCCACTTT.

The genes are TRBV11-2 and TRBJ2-3, with a possible D match to TRBD2 (7 bases). The CDR3 has 15 amino acids. V was pared by 5 bases and J by 4 bases, with 16 bases between. Germline assignment: CDR1 SGHAT and CDR2 FQNNGV. CDR3 residues: CASSATGRVADTQYF. The CDR3 DNA is TGTGCCAGCAGCGCAACAGGGAGGGTTGCAGATACGCAGTATTTT.

The chain uses TRBV5-1 and TRBJ2-2; D call uncertain. Trimming stripped 2 bases from V and 1 base from J, with 6 bases between. Germline CDR1 and CDR2: SGHRS and YFSETQ. CDR3 size: 14 residues. This CDR3 reads CASSLTVNTGELFF. CDR3 bases: TGCGCCAGCAGCTTAACAGTGAACACCGGGGAGCTGTTTTTT. Drawing the rest from reference TRBV5-1 and TRBJ2-2, the complete variable domain is KAGVTQTPRYLIKTRGQQVTLSCSPISGHRSVSWYQQTPGQGLQFLFEYFSETQRNKGNFPGRFSGRQFSNSRSEMNVSTLELGDSALYLCASSLTVNTGELFFGEGSRLTVL.

The CDR3 loop reads CASSKAQGAGYGYTF. The CDR3 nucleotides read TGTGCCAGCAGCAAAGCACAGGGGGCTGGGTATGGCTACACCTTC. The chain employs TRBV21-1 and TRBJ1-2; the table names TRBD1, a call not compared with the DNA. TRBV21-1 is designated a pseudogene. The CDR3 contains 15 residues.

The rearrangement uses TRBV5-1 and TRBJ2-1; 7 nucleotides align to TRBD2. The CDR3 extends over 13 amino acids. The junction had 2 bases not matched to a gene; V was cut back by 4 bases and J by 4 bases. Germline CDR1 is SGHRS and CDR2 is YFSETQ. CDR3 protein: CASSPGRYNEQFF. The CDR3 bases are TGCGCCAGCAGCCCCGGGAGGTACAATGAGCAGTTCTTC.